A single sample is the source of the 14 T cell receptor beta chains below, sequenced in a study of synovial regulatory T cells in juvenile arthritis. Study observations and caveats: Blood Treg cells that were inflammation-associated showed lower TCR diversity than other blood Treg cells.

No antigen has been identified for these receptors. Repertoires were generated with immunoSEQ multiplex PCR, while TCRdb's copy carries only in-frame clones and drops some. The sample has about 10,000 clones. Material: Treg cells from blood. Indicated subset: HLA-DR+ inflammation-associated blood Treg cells. The source of these receptors is a donor younger than 30 with juvenile idiopathic arthritis.

This rearrangement joins TRBV23-1 to TRBJ1-2; the D call of TRBD1 rests on TCRdb alone, since no DNA is present to check it. TRBV23-1 is annotated as an ORF whose role is uncertain. This CDR3 has 17 amino acids. No DNA has been recorded. The CDR3 loop reads CASSQSLRQPLFYGYTF.

J is TRBJ1-1 and V is TRBV29-1; checking the TCRdb D call of TRBD1 is not possible without DNA. CDR3 length: 11 residues. Only the protein is available. Looked up from germline, CDR1 is SQVTM and CDR2 is ANQGSEA. This chain's CDR3 is CSVKGGTEAFF.

This chain connects TRBV4-1 to TRBJ1-1. CDR3 length: 14 residues. The coding DNA is unavailable. CDR1 MGHRA and CDR2 YSYEKL come from the germline V gene. This chain's CDR3 is CASSKLEDSTEAFF.

The chain recombines TRBV18 with TRBJ1-5; as DNA is missing, the TRBD1 call by TCRdb cannot be tested. Germline V CDR1 and CDR2: KGHSH, LQKENI. The CDR3 contains 14 residues. There is no recorded DNA. The CDR3: CASSPGTGQQPQHF.

Frequency places this clone as medium-sized (0.01 to 0.1%). This CDR3 fails to terminate in the conserved phenylalanine or tryptophan, so it likely reflects a read error. The chain recombines TRBV19 with TRBJ2-6; TCRdb designates TRBD1, a call that cannot be tested without DNA. Germline loops: CDR1 LNHDA, CDR2 SQIVND (reference sequence). The CDR3 spans 13 residues. A DNA sequence was not provided. Here the CDR3 reads CASRQSGANVLTL.

The chain combines TRBV7-6 with TRBJ1-5; TCRdb reports TRBD1, a call that lacks DNA to check it against. The CDR3 consists of 15 residues. The coding DNA is unavailable. Germline V gives CDR1 SGHVS, CDR2 FNYEAQ. The chain's CDR3 is CASSLGTGARQPQHF.

The V call is TRBV6-5, the J call TRBJ2-7. Germline assignment: CDR1 MNHEY and CDR2 SVGAGI. The CDR3 contains 13 residues. Only the protein is available. CDR3 in amino acids: CASSYEGLHEQYF.

The CDR3 sequence: CASSSLGAETQYF. The V call is TRBV5-4, the J call TRBJ2-5; TCRdb picks TRBD1, but there is no DNA to check that call. CDR1 is SGHNT, CDR2 YYREEE, per germline (reference sequence). The CDR3 runs 13 residues. DNA is not on record.

The chain employs TRBV6-5 and TRBJ1-4. The germline gives CDR1 MNHEY, CDR2 SVGAGI. The CDR3 covers 13 residues. The DNA is unrecorded. The CDR3 is CASSYGITGVKFF.

The chain couples TRBV30 to TRBJ1-2; the TCRdb D gene call, TRBD1, has no DNA to confirm it. This CDR3 comprises 14 residues. A DNA sequence was not provided. From germline, CDR1 is GTSNPN and CDR2 SVGIG (reference sequence). The CDR3: CAWSVQGTGFGYTF.

This chain joins TRBV5-1 and TRBJ2-2. Germline CDR1 SGHRS, CDR2 YFSETQ. This CDR3 is built from 15 residues. The DNA is not on file. The CDR3 sequence: CASSLGAHSTGELFF. The complete variable domain, with remaining parts taken from reference TRBV5-1 and TRBJ2-2, reads KAGVTQTPRYLIKTRGQQVTLSCSPISGHRSVSWYQQTPGQGLQFLFEYFSETQRNKGNFPGRFSGRQFSNSRSEMNVSTLELGDSALYLCASSLGAHSTGELFFGEGSRLTVL.

J is TRBJ2-3 and V is TRBV19; TCRdb reports TRBD2, a call that lacks DNA to check it against. The germline V gene encodes CDR1 LNHDA and CDR2 SQIVND (reference sequence). The length of the CDR3 is 16 residues. No DNA sequence is on record. The CDR3 reads CASSIRGGGLEDTQYF. The full variable domain, completed using reference TRBV19 and TRBJ2-3, is DGGITQSPKYLFRKEGQNVTLSCEQNLNHDAMYWYRQDPGQGLRLIYYSQIVNDFQKGDIAEGYSVSREKKESFPLTVTSAQKNPTAFYLCASSIRGGGLEDTQYFGPGTRLTVL.

The chain is built from TRBV9 and TRBJ2-3. CDR3 size: 15 residues. The DNA is unrecorded. CDR1 is SGDLS, CDR2 YYNGEE, per germline. CDR3 region: CASSVVGTNTDTQYF.

The rearrangement joins TRBV7-9 to TRBJ2-1; the TCRdb D gene call, TRBD1, has no DNA to confirm it. Germline-derived CDR1 and CDR2 are SEHNR and FQNEAQ (reference sequence). This CDR3 is 16 amino acids long. No nucleotide data were recorded. This chain's CDR3 is CASSSTPGQGLVEQFF.